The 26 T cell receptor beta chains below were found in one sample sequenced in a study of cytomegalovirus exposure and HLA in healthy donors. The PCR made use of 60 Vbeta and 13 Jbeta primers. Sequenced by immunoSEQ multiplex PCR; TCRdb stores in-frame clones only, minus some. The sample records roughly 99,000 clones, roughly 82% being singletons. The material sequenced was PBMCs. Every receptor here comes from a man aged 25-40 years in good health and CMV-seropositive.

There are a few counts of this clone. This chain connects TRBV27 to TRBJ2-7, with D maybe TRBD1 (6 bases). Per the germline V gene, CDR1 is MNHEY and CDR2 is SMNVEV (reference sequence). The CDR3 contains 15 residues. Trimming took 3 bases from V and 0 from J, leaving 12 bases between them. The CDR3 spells CASSLKDSNSYEQYF. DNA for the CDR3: TGTGCCAGCAGTTTGAAGGACAGCAACTCCTACGAGCAGTACTTC.

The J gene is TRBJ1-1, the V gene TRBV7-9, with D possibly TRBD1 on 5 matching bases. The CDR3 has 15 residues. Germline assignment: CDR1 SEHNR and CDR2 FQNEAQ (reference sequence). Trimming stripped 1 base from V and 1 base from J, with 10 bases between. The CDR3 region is CASSLERGRNTEAFF. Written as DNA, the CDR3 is TGTGCCAGCAGCTTAGAGCGGGGACGGAACACTGAAGCTTTCTTT.

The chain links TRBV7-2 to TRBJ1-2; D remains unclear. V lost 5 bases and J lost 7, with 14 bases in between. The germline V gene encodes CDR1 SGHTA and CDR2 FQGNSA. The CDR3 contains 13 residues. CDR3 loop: CASSPRTTSGYTF. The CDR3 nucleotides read TGTGCCAGCAGCCCCCGCACGACTTCTGGCTACACCTTC. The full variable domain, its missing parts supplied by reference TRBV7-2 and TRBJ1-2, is GAGVSQSPSNKVTEKGKDVELRCDPISGHTALYWYRQSLGQGLEFLIYFQGNSAPDKSGLPSDRFSAERTGGSVSTLTIQRTQQEDSAVYLCASSPRTTSGYTFGSGTRLTVV.

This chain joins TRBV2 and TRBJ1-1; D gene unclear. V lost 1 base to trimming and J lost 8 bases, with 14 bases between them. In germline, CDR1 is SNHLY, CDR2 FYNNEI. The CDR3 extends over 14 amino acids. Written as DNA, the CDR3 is TGTGCCAGCAGTGAAGAGAGGACTTTTTTAGAAGCTTTCTTT. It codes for CASSEERTFLEAFF.

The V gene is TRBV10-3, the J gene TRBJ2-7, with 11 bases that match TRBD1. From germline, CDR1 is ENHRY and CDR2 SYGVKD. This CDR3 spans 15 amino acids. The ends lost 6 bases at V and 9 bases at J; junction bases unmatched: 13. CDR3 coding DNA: TGTGCCATCAGACCTCCGGGACAGGGGGAGGGTGGGCAGTACTTC. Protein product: CAIRPPGQGEGGQYF.

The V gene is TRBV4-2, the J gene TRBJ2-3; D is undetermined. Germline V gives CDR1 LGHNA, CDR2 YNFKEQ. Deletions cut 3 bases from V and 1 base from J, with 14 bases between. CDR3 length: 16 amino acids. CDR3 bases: TGTGCCAGCAGCCAGGTTTCTTTGGCTCGCACAGATACGCAGTATTTT. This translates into CASSQVSLARTDTQYF.

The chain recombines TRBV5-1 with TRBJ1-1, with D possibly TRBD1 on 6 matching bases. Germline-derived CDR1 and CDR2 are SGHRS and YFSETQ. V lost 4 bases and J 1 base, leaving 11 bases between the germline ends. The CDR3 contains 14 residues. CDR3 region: CASSTGHQNTEAFF. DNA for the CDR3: TGCGCCAGCAGCACGGGACACCAGAACACTGAAGCTTTCTTT.

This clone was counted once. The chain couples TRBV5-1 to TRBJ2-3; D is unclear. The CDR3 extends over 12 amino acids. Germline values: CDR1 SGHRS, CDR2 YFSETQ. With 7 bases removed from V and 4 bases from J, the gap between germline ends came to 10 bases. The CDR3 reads CASRANADTQYF. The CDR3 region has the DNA TGCGCCAGCCGCGCGAACGCAGATACGCAGTATTTT.

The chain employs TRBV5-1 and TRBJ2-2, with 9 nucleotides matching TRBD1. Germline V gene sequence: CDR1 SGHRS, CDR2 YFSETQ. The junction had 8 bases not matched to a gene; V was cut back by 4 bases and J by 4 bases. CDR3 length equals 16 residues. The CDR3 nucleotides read TGCGCCAGCAGCCCGCCGGGACAGGGCTTCACCGGGGAGCTGTTTTTT. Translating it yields CASSPPGQGFTGELFF. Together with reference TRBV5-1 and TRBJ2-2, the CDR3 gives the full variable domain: KAGVTQTPRYLIKTRGQQVTLSCSPISGHRSVSWYQQTPGQGLQFLFEYFSETQRNKGNFPGRFSGRQFSNSRSEMNVSTLELGDSALYLCASSPPGQGFTGELFFGEGSRLTVL.

CDR3 nucleotides: TGTGCCAGCAGCCAAGCAGACAGGGGTTCCGCTAATGAAAAACTGTTTTTT. Translated, it gives CASSQADRGSANEKLFF. The chain joins TRBV4-2 to TRBJ1-4, with TRBD1 matching over 8 bases. There are 17 residues in the CDR3. Germline V gene sequence: CDR1 LGHNA, CDR2 YNFKEQ. Losses at the gene ends were 1 base for V and 3 bases for J; bases not matched to a gene: 7.

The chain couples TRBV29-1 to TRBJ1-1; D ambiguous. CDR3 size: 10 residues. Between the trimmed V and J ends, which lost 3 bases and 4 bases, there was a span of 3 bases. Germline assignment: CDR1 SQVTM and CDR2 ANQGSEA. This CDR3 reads CSVESTEAFF. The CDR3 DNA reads TGCAGCGTTGAGAGCACTGAAGCTTTCTTT. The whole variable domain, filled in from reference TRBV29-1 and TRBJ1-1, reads SAVISQKPSRDICQRGTSLTIQCQVDSQVTMMFWYRQQPGQSLTLIATANQGSEATYESGFVIDKFPISRPNLTFSTLTVSNMSPEDSSIYLCSVESTEAFFGQGTRLTVV.

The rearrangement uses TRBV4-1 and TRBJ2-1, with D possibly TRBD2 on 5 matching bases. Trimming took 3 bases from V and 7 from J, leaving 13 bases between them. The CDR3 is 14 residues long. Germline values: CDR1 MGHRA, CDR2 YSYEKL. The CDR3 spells CASSQGPGGNEQFF. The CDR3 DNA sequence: TGCGCCAGCAGCCAGGGCCCAGGAGGTAATGAGCAGTTCTTC.

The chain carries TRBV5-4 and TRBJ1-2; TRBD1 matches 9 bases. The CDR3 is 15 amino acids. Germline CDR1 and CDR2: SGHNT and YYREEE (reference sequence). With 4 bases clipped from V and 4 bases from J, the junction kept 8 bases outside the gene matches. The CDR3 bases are TGTGCCAGCAGCACCAGGGACAGGGTTATCTATGGCTACACCTTC. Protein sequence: CASSTRDRVIYGYTF.

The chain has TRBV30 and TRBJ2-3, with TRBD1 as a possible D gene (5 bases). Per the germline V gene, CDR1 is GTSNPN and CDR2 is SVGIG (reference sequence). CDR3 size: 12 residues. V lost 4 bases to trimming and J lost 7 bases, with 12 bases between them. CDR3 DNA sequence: TGTGCCTGGAAGGGGCTGGGTAATACGCAGTATTTT. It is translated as CAWKGLGNTQYF.

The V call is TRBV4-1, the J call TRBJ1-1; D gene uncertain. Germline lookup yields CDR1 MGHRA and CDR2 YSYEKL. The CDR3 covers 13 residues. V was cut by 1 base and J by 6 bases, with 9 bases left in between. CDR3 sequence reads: CASSQGAFAEAFF. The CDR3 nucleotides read TGCGCCAGCAGCCAAGGCGCATTCGCTGAAGCTTTCTTT.

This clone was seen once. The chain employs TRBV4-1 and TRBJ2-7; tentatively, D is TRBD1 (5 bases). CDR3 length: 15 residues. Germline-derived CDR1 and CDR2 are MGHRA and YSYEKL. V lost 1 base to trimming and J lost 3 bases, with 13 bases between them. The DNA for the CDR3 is TGCGCCAGCAGCCAAGGTCTGACAGTCCTCTACGAGCAGTACTTC. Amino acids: CASSQGLTVLYEQYF.

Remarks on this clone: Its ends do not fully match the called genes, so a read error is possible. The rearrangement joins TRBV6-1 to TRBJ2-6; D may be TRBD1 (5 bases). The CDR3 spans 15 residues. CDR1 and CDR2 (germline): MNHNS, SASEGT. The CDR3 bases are TGTGCCAGCAGTGACGCGGCCTCTGGGGCCAACGGCCTGACTTTC. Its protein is CASSDAASGANGLTF.

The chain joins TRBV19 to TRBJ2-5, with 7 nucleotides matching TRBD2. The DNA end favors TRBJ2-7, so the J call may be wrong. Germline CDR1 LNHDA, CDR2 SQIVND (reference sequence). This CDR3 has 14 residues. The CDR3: CACSGGSSPNEQYF. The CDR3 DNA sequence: TGTGCCTGTTCGGGGGGTTCATCGCCCAACGAGCAGTACTTC.

CDR3 region: CSVEAVNYGYTF. In DNA, the CDR3 is TGCAGCGTTGAGGCTGTTAACTATGGCTACACCTTC. J is TRBJ1-2 and V is TRBV29-1; no definite D call. The ends were cut back, 3 bases at V and 1 base at J, with 6 bases in the middle. CDR1 and CDR2 from the germline V gene are SQVTM and ANQGSEA. There are 12 residues in the CDR3.

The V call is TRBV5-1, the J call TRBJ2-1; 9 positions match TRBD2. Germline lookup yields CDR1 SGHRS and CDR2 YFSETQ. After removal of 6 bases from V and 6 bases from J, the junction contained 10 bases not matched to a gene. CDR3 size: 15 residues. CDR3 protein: CASKVEGLAFNEQFF. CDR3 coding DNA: TGCGCCAGCAAGGTCGAGGGACTAGCCTTCAATGAGCAGTTCTTC.

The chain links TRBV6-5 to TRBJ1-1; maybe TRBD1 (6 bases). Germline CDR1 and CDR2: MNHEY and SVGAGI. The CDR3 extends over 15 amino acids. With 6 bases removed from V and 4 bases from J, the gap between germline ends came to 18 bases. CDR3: CASRTLTGQGTEAFF. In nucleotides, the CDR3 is TGTGCCAGCAGAACACTGACAGGACAAGGCACTGAAGCTTTCTTT.

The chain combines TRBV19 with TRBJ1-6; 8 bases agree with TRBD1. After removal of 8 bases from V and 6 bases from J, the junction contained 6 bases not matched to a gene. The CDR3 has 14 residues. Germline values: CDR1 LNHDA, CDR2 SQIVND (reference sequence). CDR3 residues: CASASQGANSPLHF. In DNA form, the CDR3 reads TGTGCCAGTGCGAGCCAGGGGGCTAATTCACCCCTCCACTTT.

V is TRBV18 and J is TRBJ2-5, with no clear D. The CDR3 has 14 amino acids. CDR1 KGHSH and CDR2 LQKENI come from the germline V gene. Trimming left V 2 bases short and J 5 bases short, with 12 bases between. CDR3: CASSPSPLGETQYF. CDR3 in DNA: TGTGCCAGCTCACCAAGCCCCCTCGGGGAGACCCAGTACTTC.

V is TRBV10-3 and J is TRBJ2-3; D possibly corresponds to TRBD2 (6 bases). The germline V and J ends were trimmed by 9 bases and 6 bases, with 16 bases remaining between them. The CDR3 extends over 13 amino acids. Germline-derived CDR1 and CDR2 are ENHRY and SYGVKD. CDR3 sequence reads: CAIRASERDTQYF. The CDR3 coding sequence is TGTGCCATTAGAGCTAGCGAAAGGGATACGCAGTATTTT.

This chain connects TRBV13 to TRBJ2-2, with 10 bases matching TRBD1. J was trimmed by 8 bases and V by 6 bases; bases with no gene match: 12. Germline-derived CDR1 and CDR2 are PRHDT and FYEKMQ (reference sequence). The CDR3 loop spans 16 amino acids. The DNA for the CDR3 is TGTGCCAGCAGGCCGACAGGGGGCGAACTAGGGGGGGAGCTGTTTTTT. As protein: CASRPTGGELGGELFF.

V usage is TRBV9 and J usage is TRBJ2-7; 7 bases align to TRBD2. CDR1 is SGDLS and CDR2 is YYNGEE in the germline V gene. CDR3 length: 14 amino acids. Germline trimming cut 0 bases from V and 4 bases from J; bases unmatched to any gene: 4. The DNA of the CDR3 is TGTGCCAGCAGCGTAGGGGGAGGGCCTTACGAGCAGTACTTC. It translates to CASSVGGGPYEQYF.